Described below is a single TCR beta chain sequence and its context. The V segment lost 6 bases and the J segment 6 bases; nucleotides outside the gene matches: 8. This CDR3 has 15 residues. CDR1 and CDR2 (germline): LNHDA, SQIVND (reference sequence). The data derive from a study of blood T cell repertoires in COVID-19. Clones were read by immunoSEQ multiplex PCR, and TCRdb kept only the in-frame ones, dropping some. The sample lists a few hundred thousand clones; 70% to 90% were seen once. The age range of participants was about 18 to 89 years, with residence in approximately 25 US areas. Recovered Cohort 3 donors showed two negative PCRs, clearance, or symptom resolution.

The source of this sequence is a man aged 35 to 55 who had recovered from COVID-19. Sample: PBMCs or T cells enriched from blood (not recorded which). V gene TRBV19 combines with J gene TRBJ2-1, with 10 bases lining up with TRBD1. CDR3 bases: TGTGCCAGTAGGACCGGGACAGGGGCCTTCAATGAGCAGTTCTTC. It specifies CASRTGTGAFNEQFF. Variable domain in full (rest from reference TRBV19 and TRBJ2-1): DGGITQSPKYLFRKEGQNVTLSCEQNLNHDAMYWYRQDPGQGLRLIYYSQIVNDFQKGDIAEGYSVSREKKESFPLTVTSAQKNPTAFYLCASRTGTGAFNEQFFGPGTRLTVL.